Listed here are 16 T cell receptor beta chains from one sample, sequenced in a study of a mutant IDH1 vaccine in newly diagnosed glioma. Clones were read by immunoSEQ multiplex PCR, and TCRdb kept only the in-frame ones, dropping some. The table lists almost 95,000 clones, approximately 89% of them singletons. These TCRs' antigens remain unknown. Noted time point: week 47, end of study. Doses of 300 ug of mutant IDH1 20-mer peptide were given with topical imiquimod. The starting material was PBMCs, obtained from a glioma patient whose treatment included an IDH1 peptide vaccine. Source of these receptors: a woman between 45 and 60 years old with glioma.

This sequence joins TRBV29-1 and TRBJ2-3; 9 nucleotides match TRBD1. J lost 2 bases, V lost 6 bases, and 9 bases had no gene match. The germline V gene has CDR1 SQVTM and CDR2 ANQGSEA. This CDR3 region has 15 residues. The CDR3 DNA sequence: TGCAGCGTAAACGGACAGGGGCGATACACAGATACGCAGTATTTT. Encoded protein: CSVNGQGRYTDTQYF.

The chain employs TRBV19 and TRBJ1-4; 10 bases line up with TRBD1. Germline CDR1 and CDR2: LNHDA and SQIVND (reference sequence). The junction had 7 bases not matched to a gene; V was cut back by 5 bases and J by 7 bases. This CDR3 comprises 15 residues. In DNA, the CDR3 is TGTGCCAGTAGTCCGAGGACAGGGGGAGCTGAAAAACTGTTTTTT. Translated: CASSPRTGGAEKLFF.

The V gene is TRBV20-1, the J gene TRBJ2-6; the D is unclear. Trimming pared 7 bases from V and 4 bases from J, leaving 5 bases between. The CDR3 is made up of 11 amino acids. Germline CDR1 and CDR2: DFQATT and SNEGSKA (reference sequence). CDR3 region: CSVWGANVLTF. DNA of the CDR3: TGCAGTGTGTGGGGGGCCAACGTCCTGACTTTC.

This clone was detected only a few times. The chain is built from TRBV10-3 and TRBJ2-2, with TRBD1 matching over 11 bases. Germline trimming cut 6 bases from V and 7 bases from J; bases unmatched to any gene: 7. The CDR3 loop spans 15 amino acids. CDR1 ENHRY and CDR2 SYGVKD come from the germline V gene. The chain's CDR3 is CAISPGQGAIGELFF. CDR3 nucleotides: TGTGCCATCAGCCCCGGACAGGGGGCGATCGGGGAGCTGTTTTTT.

The chain is built from TRBV10-3 and TRBJ2-7, with a possible D match to TRBD1 (6 bases). Germline V gene sequence: CDR1 ENHRY, CDR2 SYGVKD. This CDR3 spans 14 amino acids. V was cut by 3 bases and J by 0 bases, with 9 bases left in between. CDR3 sequence reads: CAISDRGPSYEQYF. In DNA form, the CDR3 reads TGTGCCATCAGTGACAGGGGACCCTCCTACGAGCAGTACTTC.

The chain has TRBV5-1 and TRBJ2-3; D remains ambiguous. The germline CDR1 and CDR2 sequences are SGHRS and YFSETQ. The CDR3 sequence is 16 residues long. The V and J ends lost 1 base and 5 bases respectively, with 17 bases between them. The CDR3 DNA follows: TGCGCCAGCAGCTTGCCGTTTACGGGTGTGGGAGATACGCAGTATTTT. Amino acid sequence: CASSLPFTGVGDTQYF. The variable domain in full, completed from reference TRBV5-1 and TRBJ2-3, reads KAGVTQTPRYLIKTRGQQVTLSCSPISGHRSVSWYQQTPGQGLQFLFEYFSETQRNKGNFPGRFSGRQFSNSRSEMNVSTLELGDSALYLCASSLPFTGVGDTQYFGPGTRLTVL.

This rearrangement joins TRBV10-3 to TRBJ2-6; D may be TRBD1 (5 bases). CDR3 length equals 17 residues. Germline CDR1 and CDR2: ENHRY and SYGVKD. V was cut by 6 bases and J by 0 bases, with 15 bases left in between. The CDR3 DNA reads TGTGCCATCAGCCACAGGAAAGACAACTCTGGGGCCAACGTCCTGACTTTC. Translation gives CAISHRKDNSGANVLTF.

The rearrangement links TRBV5-5 to TRBJ1-1, with TRBD1 matching 9 bases. This CDR3 has 15 amino acids. Trimming removed 4 bases from V and 0 bases from J; junction bases left unmatched: 4. CDR1 is SGHKS and CDR2 is YYEKEE in the germline V gene (reference sequence). In nucleotides, the CDR3 is TGTGCCAGCAGCGTGGGACAGGGCGTGAACACTGAAGCTTTCTTT. Its translation is CASSVGQGVNTEAFF.

The chain carries TRBV4-1 and TRBJ1-1; D is unclear. V gave up 0 bases and J gave up 2 bases, with 13 bases separating them. CDR1 is MGHRA, CDR2 YSYEKL, per germline. The CDR3 spans 16 residues. CDR3 loop: CASSQEWLARNTEAFF. The CDR3 DNA reads TGCGCCAGCAGCCAAGAATGGCTAGCTCGAAACACTGAAGCTTTCTTT.

V is TRBV7-9 and J is TRBJ2-5; 8 bases map to TRBD1. Germline V lookup: CDR1 SEHNR, CDR2 FQNEAQ (reference sequence). The CDR3 extends over 14 amino acids. J was trimmed by 4 bases and V by 1 base; bases with no gene match: 2. The CDR3 protein is CASSLGTGRETQYF. The CDR3 DNA reads as TGTGCCAGCAGCTTAGGGACAGGGAGAGAGACCCAGTACTTC.

The chain combines TRBV5-4 with TRBJ1-5; D might be TRBD1 (6 bases). Trimming stripped 3 bases from V and 7 bases from J, with 8 bases between. Germline CDR1 is SGHNT and CDR2 is YYREEE (reference sequence). This CDR3 contains 12 residues. CDR3 coding DNA: TGTGCCAGCAGCTACCAGGGGCAGCCCCAGCATTTT. Translating it yields CASSYQGQPQHF.

This rearrangement joins TRBV4-1 to TRBJ1-6; D may be TRBD1 (6 bases). Germline CDR1 is MGHRA and CDR2 is YSYEKL. The CDR3 contains 17 residues. Trimming shortened V by 1 base and J by 9 bases, and 19 bases separated the two germline ends. In DNA form, the CDR3 reads TGCGCCAGCAGCCAAGTTCTACTCAGGGGAGGAGGTTCACCCCTCCACTTT. This codes for CASSQVLLRGGGSPLHF.

This sequence joins TRBV7-9 and TRBJ2-6, with D possibly TRBD1 on 7 matching bases. Germline assignment: CDR1 SEHNR and CDR2 FQNEAQ (reference sequence). This CDR3 spans 16 amino acids. V dropped 6 bases and J dropped 0 bases, with 12 bases sitting between them. This chain's CDR3 is CASRRDSYSGANVLTF. The CDR3 DNA is TGTGCCAGCAGGCGGGACAGCTACTCTGGGGCCAACGTCCTGACTTTC.

V and J are TRBV9 and TRBJ2-5, with 9 bases identical to TRBD2. CDR3 length: 16 residues. The J segment lost 5 bases and the V segment lost 0 bases, leaving 8 bases of the junction unmatched. Germline V gene data show CDR1 as SGDLS and CDR2 as YYNGEE. The CDR3 loop reads CASSVAGGRATETQYF. CDR3 nucleotide sequence: TGTGCCAGCAGCGTAGCGGGCGGGAGGGCGACTGAGACCCAGTACTTC.

This clone was picked up a small number of times. This rearrangement joins TRBV4-1 to TRBJ1-1, with no clear D. Germline lookup yields CDR1 MGHRA and CDR2 YSYEKL. Trimming took off 6 bases at V and 4 bases at J, with 12 bases between the two ends. This CDR3 contains 13 residues. CDR3 sequence: CASSSTPGTEAFF. CDR3 bases: TGCGCCAGCAGTTCAACTCCGGGCACTGAAGCTTTCTTT.

The genes are TRBV29-1 and TRBJ1-3; D remains unclear. CDR1 is SQVTM, CDR2 ANQGSEA, per germline. The V end was cut by 5 bases, the J end by 1 base, with 6 bases between. There are 12 residues in the CDR3. The CDR3 sequence: CSVQGSGNTIYF. CDR3 nucleotide sequence: TGCAGCGTTCAAGGATCTGGAAACACCATATATTTT.